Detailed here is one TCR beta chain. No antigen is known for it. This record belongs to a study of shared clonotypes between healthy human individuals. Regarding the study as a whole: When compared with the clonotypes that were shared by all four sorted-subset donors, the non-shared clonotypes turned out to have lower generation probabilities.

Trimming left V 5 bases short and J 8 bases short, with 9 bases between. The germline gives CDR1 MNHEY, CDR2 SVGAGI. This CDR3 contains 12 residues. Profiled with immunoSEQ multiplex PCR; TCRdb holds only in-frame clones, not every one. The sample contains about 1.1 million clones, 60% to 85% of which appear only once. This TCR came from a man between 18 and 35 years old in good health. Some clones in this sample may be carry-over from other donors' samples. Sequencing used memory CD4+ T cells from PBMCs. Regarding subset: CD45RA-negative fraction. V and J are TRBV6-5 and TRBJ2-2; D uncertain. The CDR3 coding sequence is TGTGCCAGCAGTCGGAAGAAGGGGGAGCTGTTTTTT. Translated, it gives CASSRKKGELFF.